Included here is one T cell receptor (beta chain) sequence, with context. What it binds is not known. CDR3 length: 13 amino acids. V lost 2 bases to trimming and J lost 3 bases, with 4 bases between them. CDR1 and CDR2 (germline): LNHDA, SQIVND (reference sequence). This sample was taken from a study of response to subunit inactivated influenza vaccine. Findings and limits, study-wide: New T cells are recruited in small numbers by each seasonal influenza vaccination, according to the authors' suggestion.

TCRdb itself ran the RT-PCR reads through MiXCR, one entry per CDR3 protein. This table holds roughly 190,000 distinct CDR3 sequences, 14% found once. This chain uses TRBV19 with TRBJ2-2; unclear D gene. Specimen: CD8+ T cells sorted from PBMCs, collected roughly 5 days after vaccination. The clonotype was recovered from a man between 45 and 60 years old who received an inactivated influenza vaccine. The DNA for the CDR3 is TGTGCCAGTAGTATACAGCACACCGGGGAGCTGTTTTTT. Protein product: CASSIQHTGELFF.